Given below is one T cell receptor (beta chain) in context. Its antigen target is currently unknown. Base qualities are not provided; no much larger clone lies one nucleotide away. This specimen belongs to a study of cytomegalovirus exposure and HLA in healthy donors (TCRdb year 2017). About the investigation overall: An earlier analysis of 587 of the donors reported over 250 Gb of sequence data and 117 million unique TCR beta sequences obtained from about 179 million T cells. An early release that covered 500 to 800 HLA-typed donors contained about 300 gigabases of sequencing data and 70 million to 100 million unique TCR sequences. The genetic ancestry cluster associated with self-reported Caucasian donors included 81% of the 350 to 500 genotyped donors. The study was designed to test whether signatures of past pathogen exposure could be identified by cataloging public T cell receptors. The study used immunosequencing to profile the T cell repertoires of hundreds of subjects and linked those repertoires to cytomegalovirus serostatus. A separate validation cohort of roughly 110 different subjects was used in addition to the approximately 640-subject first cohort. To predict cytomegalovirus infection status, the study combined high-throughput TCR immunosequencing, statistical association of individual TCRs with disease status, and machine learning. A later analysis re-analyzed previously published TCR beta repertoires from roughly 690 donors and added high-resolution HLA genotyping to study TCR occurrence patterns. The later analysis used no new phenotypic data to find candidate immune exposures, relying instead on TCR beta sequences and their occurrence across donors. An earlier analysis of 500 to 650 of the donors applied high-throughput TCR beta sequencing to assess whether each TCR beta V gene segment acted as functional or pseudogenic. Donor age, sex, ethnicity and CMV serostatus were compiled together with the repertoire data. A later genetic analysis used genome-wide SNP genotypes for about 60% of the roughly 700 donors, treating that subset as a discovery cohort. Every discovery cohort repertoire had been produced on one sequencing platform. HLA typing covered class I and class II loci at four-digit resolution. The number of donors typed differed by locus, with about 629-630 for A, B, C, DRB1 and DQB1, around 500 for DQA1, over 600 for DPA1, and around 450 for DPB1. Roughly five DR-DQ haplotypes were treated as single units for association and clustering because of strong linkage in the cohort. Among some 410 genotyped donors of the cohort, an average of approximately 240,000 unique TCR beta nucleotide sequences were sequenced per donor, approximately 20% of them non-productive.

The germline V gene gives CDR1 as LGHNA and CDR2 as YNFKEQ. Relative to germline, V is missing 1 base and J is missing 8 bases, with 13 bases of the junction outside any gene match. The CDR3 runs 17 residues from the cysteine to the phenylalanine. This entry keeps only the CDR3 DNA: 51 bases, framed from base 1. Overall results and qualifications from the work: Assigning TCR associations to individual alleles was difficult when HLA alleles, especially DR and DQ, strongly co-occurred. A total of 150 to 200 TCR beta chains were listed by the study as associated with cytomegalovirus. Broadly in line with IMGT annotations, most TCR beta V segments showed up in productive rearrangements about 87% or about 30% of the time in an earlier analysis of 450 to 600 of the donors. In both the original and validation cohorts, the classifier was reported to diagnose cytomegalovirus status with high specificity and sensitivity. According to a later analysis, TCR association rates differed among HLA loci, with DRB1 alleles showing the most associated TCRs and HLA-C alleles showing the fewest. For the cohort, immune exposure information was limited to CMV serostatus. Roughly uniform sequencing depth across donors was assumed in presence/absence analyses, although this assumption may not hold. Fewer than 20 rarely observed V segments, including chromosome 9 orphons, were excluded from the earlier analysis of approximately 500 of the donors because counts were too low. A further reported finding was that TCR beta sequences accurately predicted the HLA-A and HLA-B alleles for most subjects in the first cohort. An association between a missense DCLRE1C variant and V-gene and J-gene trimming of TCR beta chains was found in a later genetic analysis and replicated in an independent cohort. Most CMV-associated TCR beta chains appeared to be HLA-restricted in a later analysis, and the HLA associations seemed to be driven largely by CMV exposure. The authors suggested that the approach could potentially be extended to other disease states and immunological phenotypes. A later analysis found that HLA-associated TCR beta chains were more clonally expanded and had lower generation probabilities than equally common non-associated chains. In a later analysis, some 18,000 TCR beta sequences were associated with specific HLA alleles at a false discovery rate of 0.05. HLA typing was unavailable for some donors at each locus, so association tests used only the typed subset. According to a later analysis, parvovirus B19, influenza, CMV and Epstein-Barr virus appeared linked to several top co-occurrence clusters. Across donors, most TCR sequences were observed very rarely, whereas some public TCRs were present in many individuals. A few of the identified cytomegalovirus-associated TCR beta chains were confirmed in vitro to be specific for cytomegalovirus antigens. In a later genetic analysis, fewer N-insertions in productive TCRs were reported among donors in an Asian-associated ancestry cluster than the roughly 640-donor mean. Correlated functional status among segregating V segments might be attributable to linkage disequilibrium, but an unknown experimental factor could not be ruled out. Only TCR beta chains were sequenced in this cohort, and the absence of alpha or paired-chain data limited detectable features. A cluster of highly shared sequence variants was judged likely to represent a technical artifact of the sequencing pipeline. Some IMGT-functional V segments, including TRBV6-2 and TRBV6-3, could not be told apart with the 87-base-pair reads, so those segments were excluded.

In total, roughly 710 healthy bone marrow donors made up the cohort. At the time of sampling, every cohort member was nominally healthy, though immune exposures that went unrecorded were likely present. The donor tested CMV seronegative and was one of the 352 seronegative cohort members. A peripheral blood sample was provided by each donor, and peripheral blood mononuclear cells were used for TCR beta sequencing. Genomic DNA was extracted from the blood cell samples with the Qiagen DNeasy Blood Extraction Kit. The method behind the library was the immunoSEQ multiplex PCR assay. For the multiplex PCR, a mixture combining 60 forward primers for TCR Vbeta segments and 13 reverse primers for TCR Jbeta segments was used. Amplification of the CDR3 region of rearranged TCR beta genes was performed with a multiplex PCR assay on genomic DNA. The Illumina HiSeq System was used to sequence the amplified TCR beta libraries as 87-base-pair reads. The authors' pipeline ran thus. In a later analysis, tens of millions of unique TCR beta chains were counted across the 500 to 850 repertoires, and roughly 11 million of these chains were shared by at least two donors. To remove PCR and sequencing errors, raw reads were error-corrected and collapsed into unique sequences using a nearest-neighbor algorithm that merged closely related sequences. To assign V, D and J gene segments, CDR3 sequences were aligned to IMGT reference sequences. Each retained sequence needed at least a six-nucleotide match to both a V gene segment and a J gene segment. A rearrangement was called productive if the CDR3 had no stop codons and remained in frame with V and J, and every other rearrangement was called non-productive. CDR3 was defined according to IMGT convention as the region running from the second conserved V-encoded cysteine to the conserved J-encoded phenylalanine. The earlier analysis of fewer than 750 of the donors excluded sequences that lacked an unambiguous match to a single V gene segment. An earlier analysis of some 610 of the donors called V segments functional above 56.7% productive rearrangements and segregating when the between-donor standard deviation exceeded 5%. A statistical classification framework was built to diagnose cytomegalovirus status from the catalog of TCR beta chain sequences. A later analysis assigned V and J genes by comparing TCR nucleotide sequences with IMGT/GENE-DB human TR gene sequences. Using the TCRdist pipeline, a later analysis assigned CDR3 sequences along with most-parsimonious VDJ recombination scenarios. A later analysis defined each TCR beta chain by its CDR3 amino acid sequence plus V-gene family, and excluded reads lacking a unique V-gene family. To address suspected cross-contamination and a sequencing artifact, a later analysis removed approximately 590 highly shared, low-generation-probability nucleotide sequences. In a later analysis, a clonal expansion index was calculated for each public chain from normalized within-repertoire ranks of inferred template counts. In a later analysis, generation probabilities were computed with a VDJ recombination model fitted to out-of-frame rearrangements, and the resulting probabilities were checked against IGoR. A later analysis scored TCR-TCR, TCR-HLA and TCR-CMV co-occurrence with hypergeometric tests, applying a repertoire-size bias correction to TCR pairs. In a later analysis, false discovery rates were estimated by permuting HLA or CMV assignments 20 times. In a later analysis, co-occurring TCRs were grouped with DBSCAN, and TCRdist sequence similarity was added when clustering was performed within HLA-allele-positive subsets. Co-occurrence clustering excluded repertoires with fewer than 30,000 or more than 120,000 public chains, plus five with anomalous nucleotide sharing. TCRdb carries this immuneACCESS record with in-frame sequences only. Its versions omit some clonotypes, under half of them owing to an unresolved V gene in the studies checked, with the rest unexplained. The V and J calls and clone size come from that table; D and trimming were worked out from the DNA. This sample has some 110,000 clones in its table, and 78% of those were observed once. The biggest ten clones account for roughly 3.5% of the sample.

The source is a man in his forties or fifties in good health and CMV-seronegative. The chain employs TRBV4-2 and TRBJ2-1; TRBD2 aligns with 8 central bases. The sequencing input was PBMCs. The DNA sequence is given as TGTGCCAGCAGCCAAGGGGACGCGGGGGGTTTGGTCGATGAGCAGTTCTTC. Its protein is CASSQGDAGGLVDEQFF.